These 32 T cell receptor beta chains came from one sample sequenced in a study of beta chain features in type 1 diabetes. Study outcomes and limitations: The study found moderately but significantly shorter TCRB CDR3s in all four CD4+ subsets of Type 1 diabetes patients.

Their recognized antigens are unknown. Of the isolated RNA, all was reverse transcribed, and so the sequenced material was expressed TCRB transcripts. Assay: immunoSEQ multiplex PCR; the TCRdb copy retains only in-frame clones and omits some. This sample has around 150,000 clones, with 10% found just once. Sequenced sample: central memory CD4+ T cells from blood. The receptors here all came from a man aged 25 to 45 with type 1 diabetes.

The table lists this clone with a few counts. The rearrangement uses TRBV18 and TRBJ2-7; D unresolved. V dropped 4 bases and J dropped 6 bases, with 13 bases sitting between them. CDR3 length: 13 amino acids. Germline V lookup: CDR1 KGHSH, CDR2 LQKENI. CDR3 in DNA: TGTGCCAGCTCACGTATCGCATCCGGCGAGCAGTACTTC. This sequence encodes CASSRIASGEQYF.

The sample holds a few counts of this clone. The sample has other DNA sequences that encode this CDR3 too. V usage is TRBV19 and J usage is TRBJ2-1, with 12 bases aligning to TRBD2. CDR3 size: 15 residues. The germline CDR1 and CDR2 sequences are LNHDA and SQIVND (reference sequence). The V segment lost 7 bases and the J segment 4 bases; nucleotides outside the gene matches: 5. The CDR3 DNA sequence: TGTGCCAGTATTGCCGGGACTAGCGGGTACAATGAGCAGTTCTTC. It yields the protein CASIAGTSGYNEQFF. The full variable domain, rest sourced from reference TRBV19 and TRBJ2-1, is DGGITQSPKYLFRKEGQNVTLSCEQNLNHDAMYWYRQDPGQGLRLIYYSQIVNDFQKGDIAEGYSVSREKKESFPLTVTSAQKNPTAFYLCASIAGTSGYNEQFFGPGTRLTVL.

This clone was detected only a few times. The V and J genes are TRBV29-1 and TRBJ2-1; D perhaps matches TRBD2 (5 bases). Trimming pared 7 bases from V and 2 bases from J, leaving 12 bases between. Germline V CDR1 and CDR2: SQVTM, ANQGSEA. The CDR3 has 13 residues. Here the CDR3 reads CSGTGDPYNEQFF. The CDR3 DNA is TGCAGCGGGACTGGGGATCCCTACAATGAGCAGTTCTTC.

This chain uses TRBV7-2 with TRBJ1-5; D unresolved. This CDR3 comprises 16 residues. V was clipped by 2 bases and J by 7 bases, with 18 bases between them. Germline CDR1 and CDR2: SGHTA and FQGNSA. CDR3 DNA: TGTGCCAGCAGCTTATCGTCGGGAACCCCTCCCCAGCCCCAGCATTTT. Amino acid sequence: CASSLSSGTPPQPQHF.

This clone was observed a few times. This chain connects TRBV19 to TRBJ1-2, with a weak D call TRBD1 (5 bases). V lost 4 bases, J lost 2 bases, and 11 bases lay in between. The germline V gene has CDR1 LNHDA and CDR2 SQIVND (reference sequence). The CDR3 extends over 14 amino acids. The CDR3 spells CASSTEQENYGYTF. The CDR3 DNA sequence: TGTGCCAGTAGTACGGAACAGGAGAACTATGGCTACACCTTC.

The rearrangement links TRBV18 to TRBJ2-7, with 8 bases fitting TRBD1. V trimming: 2 bases; J trimming: 5 bases; junction bases outside the gene matches: 11. Germline values: CDR1 KGHSH, CDR2 LQKENI. The CDR3 consists of 16 residues. The CDR3 DNA sequence: TGTGCCAGCTCACCAAGGGCGCAGGGGGCTTCTAACGAGCAGTACTTC. It is translated as CASSPRAQGASNEQYF.

The V call is TRBV6-5, the J call TRBJ2-1, with 9 positions matching TRBD1. The CDR3 length is 15 residues. Germline values: CDR1 MNHEY, CDR2 SVGAGI. After removal of 6 bases from V and 7 bases from J, the junction contained 10 bases not matched to a gene. The CDR3 nucleotides read TGTGCCAGCAGACAACCGGGACAGGGAAGAAATGAGCAGTTCTTC. Its translation: CASRQPGQGRNEQFF.

This clone occurred a few times. J is TRBJ1-1 and V is TRBV7-8; D ambiguous. Deletions cut 2 bases from V and 1 base from J, with 8 bases between. CDR3 length: 14 residues. Per the germline V gene, CDR1 is SGHVS and CDR2 is FQNEAQ. For the CDR3, the DNA is TGTGCCAGCAGCTTATTCTACGGGAACACTGAAGCTTTCTTT. Translation gives CASSLFYGNTEAFF. Combining the CDR3 with reference TRBV7-8 and TRBJ1-1 gives the whole variable domain GAGVSQSPRYKVAKRGQDVALRCDPISGHVSLFWYQQALGQGPEFLTYFQNEAQLDKSGLPSDRFFAERPEGSVSTLKIQRTQQEDSAVYLCASSLFYGNTEAFFGQGTRLTVV.

This clone was observed a handful of times. J is TRBJ1-1 and V is TRBV7-9; D not resolved. Trimming stripped 1 base from V and 5 bases from J, with 11 bases between. The length of the CDR3 is 14 residues. Germline lookup yields CDR1 SEHNR and CDR2 FQNEAQ (reference sequence). The CDR3 nucleotides are TGTGCCAGCAGCTTAGTTCCTCAGGTGACTGAAGCTTTCTTT. As protein: CASSLVPQVTEAFF.

The CDR3 reads CASSIGLADTKQFF. The CDR3 DNA reads TGTGCCAGTAGTATCGGCCTAGCCGACACCAAGCAGTTCTTC. The chain recombines TRBV19 with TRBJ2-1, with a possible D match to TRBD2 (5 bases). The CDR3 spans 14 residues. Germline values: CDR1 LNHDA, CDR2 SQIVND (reference sequence). The V end was cut by 3 bases, the J end by 11 bases, with 17 bases between.

The chain employs TRBV5-1 and TRBJ1-2, with TRBD1 matching 8 bases. From germline, CDR1 is SGHRS and CDR2 YFSETQ. The CDR3 has 15 amino acids. Trimming at V came to 2 bases and at J to 8 bases, leaving 11 bases not matched to a gene. The CDR3 coding sequence is TGCGCCAGCAGCTTAAGACAGGGGATTCGGGGAGGCTACACCTTC. Translating gives CASSLRQGIRGGYTF.

The chain uses TRBV15 and TRBJ2-7; no clear D. The germline V gene encodes CDR1 LNHNV and CDR2 YYDKDF (reference sequence). This CDR3 has 15 amino acids. Trimming shortened V by 1 base and J by 0 bases, and 10 bases separated the two germline ends. CDR3 coding DNA: TGTGCCACCAGCAGAGGAGCGCCAAGCTCCTACGAGCAGTACTTC. It encodes CATSRGAPSSYEQYF.

This clone was picked up a small number of times. This chain links TRBV7-9 with TRBJ2-1; 10 bases map to TRBD2. The CDR3 is 14 residues long. The V gene's germline CDR1 is SEHNR and CDR2 FQNEAQ (reference sequence). Trimming at V came to 3 bases and at J to 8 bases, leaving 4 bases not matched to a gene. In DNA, the CDR3 is TGTGCCAGCAGCTTTAGCGGGAGGTCCGATGAGCAGTTCTTC. Amino acid sequence: CASSFSGRSDEQFF.

This clone was seen a handful of times. The rearrangement uses TRBV27 and TRBJ1-1; D unresolved. Looked up from germline, CDR1 is MNHEY and CDR2 is SMNVEV (reference sequence). There are 12 residues in the CDR3. V dropped 3 bases and J dropped 8 bases, with 10 bases sitting between them. DNA for the CDR3: TGTGCCAGCAGTTTTCGGGGTGTCGAAGCTTTCTTT. Translated: CASSFRGVEAFF.

The rearrangement uses TRBV5-1 and TRBJ2-3; TRBD1 is a possible D gene (7 bases). Germline values: CDR1 SGHRS, CDR2 YFSETQ. Trimming removed 4 bases from V and 0 bases from J, with 15 bases in between. The length of the CDR3 is 16 residues. In DNA form, the CDR3 reads TGCGCCAGCAGCCCGCGGGACAGAGCTAGCACAGATACGCAGTATTTT. As protein: CASSPRDRASTDTQYF.

In DNA, the CDR3 is TGTGCCAGCAGCGTAGGGGTAATAGGGGTGGAGCAGTACTTC. Translation: CASSVGVIGVEQYF. The chain is built from TRBV9 and TRBJ2-7, with a weak D call TRBD1 (5 bases). Germline V CDR1 and CDR2: SGDLS, YYNGEE. The CDR3 covers 14 residues. V lost 0 bases and J lost 7, with 14 bases in between.

The chain links TRBV5-1 to TRBJ1-1, with a possible D match to TRBD1 (5 bases). Trimming removed 3 bases from V and 1 base from J, with 10 bases in between. The germline V gene encodes CDR1 SGHRS and CDR2 YFSETQ. The CDR3 runs to 14 residues. This CDR3 is CASSSLGRNTEAFF. Here the CDR3 DNA reads TGCGCCAGCAGCTCGTTGGGGCGGAACACTGAAGCTTTCTTT.

The chain recombines TRBV7-2 with TRBJ2-2; 8 bases map to TRBD1. This CDR3 is built from 16 residues. CDR1 SGHTA and CDR2 FQGNSA come from the germline V gene. The J segment lost 5 bases and the V segment lost 5 bases, leaving 10 bases of the junction unmatched. The CDR3 nucleotides read TGTGCCAGCAGCCGTTCGACAGGGGCATGGACCGGGGAGCTGTTTTTT. Amino acid sequence: CASSRSTGAWTGELFF. The full variable domain, completed using reference TRBV7-2 and TRBJ2-2, is GAGVSQSPSNKVTEKGKDVELRCDPISGHTALYWYRQSLGQGLEFLIYFQGNSAPDKSGLPSDRFSAERTGGSVSTLTIQRTQQEDSAVYLCASSRSTGAWTGELFFGEGSRLTVL.

The chain links TRBV2 to TRBJ2-5, with 9 bases aligning to TRBD1. With 7 bases clipped from V and 4 bases from J, the junction kept 13 bases outside the gene matches. The CDR3 sequence is 16 residues long. CDR1 and CDR2 (germline): SNHLY, FYNNEI. Written as DNA, the CDR3 is TGTGCCAGCATGGACAGGGGAGTCGTTTTGGGAGAGACCCAGTACTTC. It encodes CASMDRGVVLGETQYF.

The chain combines TRBV7-2 with TRBJ2-3; 7 bases agree with TRBD2. The CDR3 extends over 15 amino acids. Germline V gene data show CDR1 as SGHTA and CDR2 as FQGNSA. Trimming took 7 bases from V and 2 from J; bases not matched to a gene: 9. CDR3 bases: TGTGCCAGCACGTCCTGGCGGGAGATCACAGATACGCAGTATTTT. Its translation is CASTSWREITDTQYF.

The rearrangement joins TRBV5-1 to TRBJ1-1, with no clear D. Trimming cost V 1 base and J 5 bases, with 12 bases left between them. CDR1 is SGHRS, CDR2 YFSETQ, per germline. The CDR3 extends over 14 amino acids. The CDR3 is CASSLMMLGTEAFF. CDR3 in DNA: TGCGCCAGCAGCTTGATGATGCTCGGTACTGAAGCTTTCTTT.

In nucleotides, the CDR3 is TGTGCCAGCAGTTACAGGGGACCGGGTCAGCCCCAGCATTTT. Protein sequence: CASSYRGPGQPQHF. The chain joins TRBV2 to TRBJ1-5; 7 bases are shared with TRBD1. From germline, CDR1 is SNHLY and CDR2 FYNNEI. Trimming took 5 bases from V and 6 from J; bases not matched to a gene: 7. This CDR3 has 14 amino acids.

This rearrangement joins TRBV11-2 to TRBJ1-1, with 8 bases matching TRBD1. Germline CDR1 SGHAT, CDR2 FQNNGV. J lost 11 bases, V lost 3 bases, and 8 bases had no gene match. This CDR3 has 13 residues. The CDR3 spells CASSFSGTGEAFF. Here the CDR3 DNA reads TGTGCCAGCAGCTTTTCCGGGACAGGCGAGGCTTTCTTT.

V is TRBV6-5 and J is TRBJ2-7, with TRBD2 matching over 9 bases. The CDR3 sequence is 15 residues long. V lost 2 bases to trimming and J lost 5 bases; unmatched junction nucleotides: 7. Germline lookup yields CDR1 MNHEY and CDR2 SVGAGI. The CDR3 region has the DNA TGTGCCAGCAGTTACCAGTCTAGCGGGAACCACGAGCAGTACTTC. Amino acids: CASSYQSSGNHEQYF.

This clone has a handful of counts. The V call is TRBV19, the J call TRBJ2-2; D is perhaps TRBD1 (5 bases). Germline V CDR1 and CDR2: LNHDA, SQIVND (reference sequence). There are 13 residues in the CDR3. Trimming took 2 bases from V and 6 from J, leaving 7 bases between them. Written as DNA, the CDR3 is TGTGCCAGTAGTATAACCAGGGCCGGGGAGCTGTTTTTT. This codes for CASSITRAGELFF.

The chain joins TRBV6-5 to TRBJ1-1; D gene uncertain. V gave up 8 bases and J gave up 5 bases, with 9 bases separating them. Germline V lookup: CDR1 MNHEY, CDR2 SVGAGI. The CDR3 runs to 11 residues. The CDR3 DNA is TGTGCCAGCCAGGATAGGACTGAAGCTTTCTTT. Translated: CASQDRTEAFF.

This clone was observed a few times. The chain joins TRBV18 to TRBJ1-1, with 7 bases lining up with TRBD1. V shed 2 bases and J 0 bases; nucleotides not matched to a gene: 3. The V gene's germline CDR1 is KGHSH and CDR2 LQKENI. CDR3 size: 15 residues. CDR3 loop: CASSPTGQMNTEAFF. The CDR3 DNA is TGTGCCAGCTCACCAACGGGACAGATGAACACTGAAGCTTTCTTT.

The V and J genes are TRBV15 and TRBJ2-7; 7 positions match TRBD1. The CDR3 runs 15 residues. The V gene end was trimmed by 0 bases and the J gene end by 8 bases; junction bases not matched to a gene: 10. The germline CDR1 and CDR2 sequences are LNHNV and YYDKDF (reference sequence). The CDR3 nucleotides read TGTGCCACCAGCAGAGAGACAGGGAATGTGGCAAAGCAGTACTTC. Protein product: CATSRETGNVAKQYF.

In this sample, this clone turned up a few times. The chain joins TRBV29-1 to TRBJ1-1, with D tentatively TRBD1 (6 bases). V lost 6 bases to trimming and J lost 9 bases, with 11 bases between them. The CDR3 sequence is 10 residues long. Germline V CDR1 and CDR2: SQVTM, ANQGSEA. The CDR3: CSVRQDKAFF. CDR3 nucleotides: TGCAGCGTCAGACAGGACAAAGCTTTCTTT.

This rearrangement joins TRBV7-7 to TRBJ2-7; D is unresolved. Trimming removed 2 bases at V and 5 bases at J, with 10 bases between. The CDR3 is 13 amino acids. From germline, CDR1 is SSHAT and CDR2 FNYEAQ (reference sequence). Written as DNA, the CDR3 is TGTGCCAGCAGCTTAAGTCTCCGGGACGAGCAGTACTTC. Encoded protein: CASSLSLRDEQYF.

In this sample, this clone turned up a few times. The rearrangement joins TRBV10-3 to TRBJ2-1; no clear D. CDR3 length: 15 residues. Per germline, CDR1 ENHRY and CDR2 SYGVKD. Trimming pared 5 bases from V and 5 bases from J, leaving 16 bases between. The CDR3, as DNA: TGTGCCATCAGTCTACAGCCTCCCCCCAACAATGAGCAGTTCTTC. Amino acids: CAISLQPPPNNEQFF.

This clone was detected only a few times. This chain uses TRBV7-3 with TRBJ2-7, with D perhaps matching TRBD2 (7 bases). The germline V gene encodes CDR1 SGHTA and CDR2 FQGTGA. The CDR3 covers 15 residues. Trimming shortened V by 2 bases and J by 3 bases, and 14 bases separated the two germline ends. DNA for the CDR3: TGTGCCAGCAGCTTATCGGGCGGGGGCCACTACGAGCAGTACTTC. The encoded protein is CASSLSGGGHYEQYF. Full variable domain (remainder filled in from reference TRBV7-3 and TRBJ2-7): GAGVSQTPSNKVTEKGKYVELRCDPISGHTALYWYRQSLGQGPEFLIYFQGTGAADDSGLPNDRFFAVRPEGSVSTLKIQRTERGDSAVYLCASSLSGGGHYEQYFGPGTRLTVT.